This T cell receptor (beta chain) was observed in a study of blood T cell repertoires in COVID-19. Sequenced by immunoSEQ multiplex PCR; TCRdb stores in-frame clones only, minus some. The data show some 270,000 clones, around 84% seen once. With 2 bases clipped from V and 5 bases from J, the junction kept 13 bases outside the gene matches. The CDR3 has 17 amino acids. The germline gives CDR1 SNHLY, CDR2 FYNNEI. Sequencing input: PBMCs or T cells enriched from blood (not recorded which). The sequence came from a woman aged 45 to 65 who had been exposed to COVID-19. The chain is built from TRBV2 and TRBJ1-1, with 8 bases that match TRBD1. CDR3 loop: CASSENGQGAFGTEAFF. The CDR3 coding sequence is TGTGCCAGCAGTGAAAATGGCCAGGGGGCTTTTGGGACTGAAGCTTTCTTT.